This passage covers 23 T cell receptor beta chains from one sample sequenced in a study of blood T cell repertoires in COVID-19. Using immunoSEQ multiplex PCR, the repertoire was profiled, and TCRdb retains in-frame clones only, with some absent. The table includes a few hundred thousand clones, approximately 82% detected once. The sequenced sample was peripheral blood. These receptors came from a woman aged 50 to 60 with acute or convalescent COVID-19.

This chain joins TRBV27 and TRBJ2-5; 7 nucleotides align to TRBD1. CDR3 length: 15 amino acids. The germline V gene has CDR1 MNHEY and CDR2 SMNVEV (reference sequence). V was pared by 5 bases and J by 5 bases, with 11 bases of the junction left unmatched. The CDR3 protein is CASSPRRTGLETQYF. The CDR3, as DNA: TGTGCCAGCAGTCCCCGTCGGACAGGTCTGGAGACCCAGTACTTC.

The V call is TRBV5-4, the J call TRBJ2-3; 9 nucleotides agree with TRBD1. V trimming: 4 bases; J trimming: 0 bases; junction bases outside the gene matches: 3. The germline gives CDR1 SGHNT, CDR2 YYREEE (reference sequence). CDR3 size: 15 residues. The CDR3 DNA sequence: TGTGCCAGCAGCACGGACAGGGGTAGCACAGATACGCAGTATTTT. It translates to CASSTDRGSTDTQYF.

The CDR3 DNA reads as TGTGCCAGCAGTGAATTCACAGGGGTATCGGAAAAACTGTTTTTT. This sequence encodes CASSEFTGVSEKLFF. J is TRBJ1-4 and V is TRBV9, with 7 positions matching TRBD1. Germline loops: CDR1 SGDLS, CDR2 YYNGEE. With 5 bases clipped from V and 8 bases from J, the junction kept 12 bases outside the gene matches. The CDR3 covers 15 residues.

CDR3 sequence: CACMTIDGYTF. The CDR3 DNA is TGTGCCTGTATGACAATCGACGGCTACACCTTC. The J gene is TRBJ1-2, the V gene TRBV30; D remains ambiguous. This CDR3 has 11 amino acids. The V end lost 6 bases, the J end lost 8 bases, and 13 bases lay between the germline ends. In germline, CDR1 is GTSNPN, CDR2 SVGIG (reference sequence).

The chain carries TRBV5-1 and TRBJ1-1, with D unclear. Trimming removed 1 base from V and 1 base from J, with 8 bases in between. The CDR3 covers 14 residues. The germline V gene encodes CDR1 SGHRS and CDR2 YFSETQ. The CDR3 sequence: CASSLNAQNTEAFF. As DNA, the CDR3 is TGCGCCAGCAGCTTGAACGCGCAGAACACTGAAGCTTTCTTT.

This clone was seen just once. The chain has TRBV12-3 or TRBV12-4 and TRBJ1-2; TRBD1 might be the D (5 bases). The V gene lost 3 bases and the J gene lost 0 bases, with 5 bases spanning the gap. The CDR3 totals 13 residues. CDR3 region: CASSLGPNYGYTF. The CDR3 nucleotides read TGTGCCAGCAGTTTGGGGCCTAACTATGGCTACACCTTC.

The rearrangement joins TRBV10-3 to TRBJ1-3; a weak D match, TRBD1 (6 bases). CDR1 and CDR2 from the germline V gene are ENHRY and SYGVKD. Trimming stripped 10 bases from V and 1 base from J, with 11 bases between. This CDR3 has 13 residues. The CDR3 DNA reads TGTGCCACCGAGCAGGGGTCTGGAAACACCATATATTTT. Its protein is CATEQGSGNTIYF.

V usage is TRBV3-1 (or the pseudogene TRBV3-2) and J usage is TRBJ1-1, with D perhaps TRBD1 (5 bases). The germline V gene has CDR1 LGHDT and CDR2 YNNKEL (reference sequence). V shed 10 bases and J shed 1 base, with 16 bases lying between them. This CDR3 is 14 amino acids long. The CDR3, as DNA: TGTGCCAACAGTCGACCCGGACAGAACACTGAAGCTTTCTTT. This sequence encodes CANSRPGQNTEAFF.

The chain recombines TRBV3-1 (or the pseudogene TRBV3-2) with TRBJ1-1, with D maybe TRBD1 (5 bases). This CDR3 spans 15 amino acids. Germline CDR1 LGHDT, CDR2 YNNKEL (reference sequence). V dropped 2 bases and J dropped 0 bases, with 10 bases sitting between them. The CDR3 protein is CASSQLDKMNTEAFF. CDR3 nucleotide sequence: TGTGCCAGCAGCCAATTGGACAAGATGAACACTGAAGCTTTCTTT.

This clone was counted once. The CDR3 loop reads CASSQGAGETQYF. The CDR3 DNA follows: TGTGCCAGCAGCCAGGGGGCAGGGGAGACCCAGTACTTC. The chain combines TRBV3-1 (or the pseudogene TRBV3-2) with TRBJ2-5; tentative D call: TRBD1 (6 bases). CDR1 is LGHDT, CDR2 YNNKEL, per germline (reference sequence). This CDR3 is 13 amino acids long. Trimming removed 3 bases at V and 5 bases at J, with 10 bases between.

V is TRBV12-3 or TRBV12-4 and J is TRBJ1-2, with TRBD1 as a possible D gene (6 bases). The CDR3 loop spans 13 amino acids. Trimming shortened V by 6 bases and J by 5 bases, and 13 bases separated the two germline ends. The CDR3 DNA reads TGTGCCAGCAGACCTGGGGGCTATTATGGCTACACCTTC. Amino acid sequence: CASRPGGYYGYTF.

This chain connects TRBV15 to TRBJ2-5; possible D gene TRBD2, 7 bases. This CDR3 is 16 amino acids long. The ends were cut back, 5 bases at V and 4 bases at J, with 20 bases in the middle. CDR1 and CDR2 from the germline V gene are LNHNV and YYDKDF (reference sequence). The DNA of the CDR3 is TGTGCCACCAGCCGCATAGTAGGGGGGGGATCAGAGACCCAGTACTTC. Protein: CATSRIVGGGSETQYF.

The chain combines TRBV19 with TRBJ1-3, with D hard to call. The CDR3 is 16 amino acids. CDR1 and CDR2 from the germline V gene are LNHDA and SQIVND (reference sequence). V was pared by 10 bases and J by 1 base, with 20 bases between. CDR3 sequence: CATSQWPPRSGNTIYF. In DNA form, the CDR3 reads TGTGCCACTTCACAGTGGCCTCCGAGATCTGGAAACACCATATATTTT.

This sequence joins TRBV5-4 and TRBJ1-3; 7 bases fit TRBD1. CDR1 is SGHNT and CDR2 is YYREEE in the germline V gene (reference sequence). This CDR3 has 17 residues. The junction had 8 bases not matched to a gene; V was cut back by 2 bases and J by 0 bases. Here the CDR3 DNA reads TGTGCCAGCAGCTTAGGGACAGCCTCCTTCTCTGGAAACACCATATATTTT. It specifies CASSLGTASFSGNTIYF.

This chain uses TRBV6-4 with TRBJ2-1, with 11 bases aligning to TRBD2. Germline V gene sequence: CDR1 MRHNA, CDR2 SNTAGT. V was clipped by 2 bases and J by 8 bases; unmatched bases: 2. This CDR3 region has 14 residues. In DNA, the CDR3 is TGTGCCAGCAGTGACAAGGGACTAGCGGATGAGCAGTTCTTC. Translated, it gives CASSDKGLADEQFF.

The rearrangement links TRBV29-1 to TRBJ1-2; 10 bases match TRBD1. Germline values: CDR1 SQVTM, CDR2 ANQGSEA. With V trimmed by 4 bases and J by 8 bases, 7 bases remained unmatched. CDR3 length: 13 residues. DNA of the CDR3: TGCAGCGTTGCAGCGACAGGGGGCGGGGGCTACACCTTC. This encodes CSVAATGGGGYTF.

This chain uses TRBV27 with TRBJ1-1; D gene unclear. The germline CDR1 and CDR2 sequences are MNHEY and SMNVEV (reference sequence). V was clipped by 2 bases and J by 2 bases, with 6 bases between them. There are 13 residues in the CDR3. CDR3: CASSLTENTEAFF. DNA for the CDR3: TGTGCCAGCAGTTTAACAGAAAACACTGAAGCTTTCTTT.

This chain connects TRBV12-3 or TRBV12-4 to TRBJ1-4; D call uncertain. The CDR3 is made up of 12 amino acids. The V and J ends lost 3 bases and 5 bases respectively, with 4 bases between them. CDR3 sequence (DNA): TGTGCCAGCAGTTTTATGAATGAAAAACTGTTTTTT. Its protein is CASSFMNEKLFF.

This chain uses TRBV4-1 with TRBJ2-1; possibly TRBD2 for D (5 bases). The CDR3 sequence is 14 residues long. Germline loops: CDR1 MGHRA, CDR2 YSYEKL. The V end lost 0 bases, the J end lost 15 bases, and 18 bases lay between the germline ends. The CDR3 DNA reads TGCGCCAGCAGCCAAGAGGTCGGACTCGGTGGGATGTTCTTC. It encodes CASSQEVGLGGMFF.

The chain carries TRBV30 and TRBJ1-4, with 8 bases matching TRBD1. The CDR3 is made up of 14 amino acids. V trimming: 0 bases; J trimming: 8 bases; junction bases outside the gene matches: 5. The germline gives CDR1 GTSNPN, CDR2 SVGIG (reference sequence). CDR3 amino acids: CAWSVQGAYEKLFF. DNA for the CDR3: TGTGCCTGGAGTGTCCAGGGGGCATACGAAAAACTGTTTTTT.

The chain is built from TRBV6-2 or TRBV6-3 and TRBJ2-3; D call uncertain. V dropped 5 bases and J dropped 4 bases, with 7 bases sitting between them. The germline V gene encodes CDR1 MNHEY and CDR2 SVGEGT. The CDR3 is 12 residues long. CDR3 residues: CASSPFSDTQYF. CDR3 nucleotides: TGTGCCAGCAGTCCCTTCTCAGATACGCAGTATTTT.

CDR3 bases: TGCGCCAGCAGCCAAGATAGGATTAGCGACAAGCAAAGGGAGACCCAGTACTTC. This encodes CASSQDRISDKQRETQYF. This chain uses TRBV4-1 with TRBJ2-5, with D possibly being TRBD2 (5 bases). V dropped 0 bases and J dropped 5 bases, with 22 bases sitting between them. This CDR3 region has 18 residues. Germline V gives CDR1 MGHRA, CDR2 YSYEKL.

The chain uses TRBV28 and TRBJ2-6; the D gene is possibly TRBD2 (5 bases). The CDR3 covers 17 residues. Germline V gene lookup returns CDR1 MDHEN and CDR2 SYDVKM. Trimming pared 5 bases from V and 0 bases from J, leaving 14 bases between. The CDR3 protein is CASSPRGLHSGANVLTF. CDR3 coding DNA: TGTGCCAGCAGTCCCCGGGGTCTACACTCTGGGGCCAACGTCCTGACTTTC.